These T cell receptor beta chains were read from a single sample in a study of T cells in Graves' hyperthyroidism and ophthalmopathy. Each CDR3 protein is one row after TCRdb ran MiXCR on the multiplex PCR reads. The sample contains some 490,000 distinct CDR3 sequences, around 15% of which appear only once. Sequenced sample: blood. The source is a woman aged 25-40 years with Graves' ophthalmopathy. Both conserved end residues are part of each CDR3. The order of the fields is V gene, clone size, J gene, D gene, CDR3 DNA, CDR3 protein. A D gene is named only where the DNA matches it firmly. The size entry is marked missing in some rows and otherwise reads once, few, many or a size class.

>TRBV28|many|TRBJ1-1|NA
TGTGCCAGCAGCCATGACCAGAACACTGAAGCTTTCTTT
CASSHDQNTEAFF
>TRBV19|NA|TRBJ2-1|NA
TGTGCCAGTAGTATGGTGTACGGCAATGAGCAGTTCTTC
CASSMVYGNEQFF
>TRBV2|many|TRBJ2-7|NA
TGTGCCAGCAGTGTTCCAGGCTCCTACGAGCAGTACTTC
CASSVPGSYEQYF
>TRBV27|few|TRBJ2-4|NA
TGTGCCAGCAGTTCCTATTTCGAAGGACCCCCGGAGTACTTC
CASSSYFEGPPEYF
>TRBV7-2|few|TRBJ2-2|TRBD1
TGTGCCAGCAGCTTAACCTTGCGGGACAGGGGAATCTTATGGGGGGAGCTGTTTTTT
CASSLTLRDRGILWGELFF
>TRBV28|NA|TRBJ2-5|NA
TGTGCCAGCGCACAGGGTAATGGTCAGACGGAGACCCAGTACTTC
CASAQGNGQTETQYF
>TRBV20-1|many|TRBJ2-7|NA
TGCAGTGCTAGAGGAGGGGGAGGTTTCTACGAGCAGTACTTC
CSARGGGGFYEQYF
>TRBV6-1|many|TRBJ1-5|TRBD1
TGTGCCAGCAGAGGAGGGACAGGGGTTCAGCCCCAGCATTTT
CASRGGTGVQPQHF
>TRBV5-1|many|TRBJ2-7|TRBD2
TGCGCCACCACTGGACTAGGGTTCGGCGAGCAGTACTTC
CATTGLGFGEQYF
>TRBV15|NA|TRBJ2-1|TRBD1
TGTGCCACCAGCAGAGAAACAGGGGGGATTGGTGAGCAGTTCTTC
CATSRETGGIGEQFF
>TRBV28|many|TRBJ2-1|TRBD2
TGTGCCAGCACCCCCTTAGGGACTAGCGGGAGCTCCTACAATGAGCAGTTCTTC
CASTPLGTSGSSYNEQFF
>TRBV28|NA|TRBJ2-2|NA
TGTGCCAGCAGTCTTTATCTAGAAAGGGGGGAGCTGTTTTTT
CASSLYLERGELFF
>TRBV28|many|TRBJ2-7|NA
TGTGCCAGCAGTACCAGACTGAGCTCCTACGAGCAGTACTTC
CASSTRLSSYEQYF
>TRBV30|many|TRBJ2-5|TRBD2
TGTGCCTGGCTGGGCCTAGCGGGAGGAGGAGAGACCCAGTACTTC
CAWLGLAGGGETQYF
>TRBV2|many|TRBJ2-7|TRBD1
TGTGCCAGCAGACCCCGGGACAGGGGTCACGAGCAGTACTTC
CASRPRDRGHEQYF
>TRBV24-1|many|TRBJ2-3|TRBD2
TGTGCCACCAGTGATGCCGGGACTAGCGGCGACACAGATACGCAGTATTTT
CATSDAGTSGDTDTQYF
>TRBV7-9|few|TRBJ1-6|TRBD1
TGTGCCAGCAGCTTGCAAGGGACAGCTAATTCACCCCTCCACTTT
CASSLQGTANSPLHF
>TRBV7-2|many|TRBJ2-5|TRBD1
TGTGCCAGCAGCGCCCGGACAGGGGATGAGACCCAGTACTTC
CASSARTGDETQYF
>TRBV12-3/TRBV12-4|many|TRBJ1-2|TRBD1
TGTGCCAGCAGACCAAACCGGGACAGCTATGGCTACACCTTC
CASRPNRDSYGYTF
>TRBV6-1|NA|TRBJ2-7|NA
TGTGCCAGCCTCTCAATGCGCTACGAGCAGTACTTC
CASLSMRYEQYF
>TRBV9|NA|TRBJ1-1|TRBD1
TGTGCCAGCAGCGCCATACAGGGGGCGTACACTGAAGCTTTCTTT
CASSAIQGAYTEAFF
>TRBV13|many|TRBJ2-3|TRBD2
TGTGCCAGCAGCTTAGGGGCGGGGGGGTTCGAGGATACGCAGTATTTT
CASSLGAGGFEDTQYF
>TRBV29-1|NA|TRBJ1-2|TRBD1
TGCAGCGTCGTGTTGCAGGGGGGCTATGGCTACACCTTC
CSVVLQGGYGYTF
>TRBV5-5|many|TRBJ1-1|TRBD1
TGTGCCAGCAGCACTGGACAGGGGAGCACTGAAGCTTTCTTT
CASSTGQGSTEAFF
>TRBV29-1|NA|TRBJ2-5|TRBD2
TGCAGCGCTAAGTGGGGGGGAGAGACCCAGTACTTC
CSAKWGGETQYF
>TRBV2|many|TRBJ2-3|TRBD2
TGTGCCAGCAGTCGACTAGCGGGAGGGGCAGATACGCAGTATTTT
CASSRLAGGADTQYF
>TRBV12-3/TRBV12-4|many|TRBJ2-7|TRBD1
TGTGCCAGCAGAAAGGGACAGTCCTACGAGCAGTACTTC
CASRKGQSYEQYF
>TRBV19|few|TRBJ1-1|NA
TGTGCCAGTAGTATGGAACTGAACACTGAAGCTTTCTTT
CASSMELNTEAFF
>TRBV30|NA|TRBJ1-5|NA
TGTGCCTGGAGTGTACTAGGGGGGTTTCAGCCCCAGCATTTT
CAWSVLGGFQPQHF
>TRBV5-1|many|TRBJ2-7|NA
TGCGCCAGCCGCATAAAAGGGGGTAGCTACGAGCAGTACTTC
CASRIKGGSYEQYF
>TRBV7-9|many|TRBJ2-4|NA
TGTGCCAGCAGCTTTAGCCGGGAGAGGAACATTCAGTACTTC
CASSFSRERNIQYF
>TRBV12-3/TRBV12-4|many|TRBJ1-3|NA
TGTGCCAGCAGTTTATTTCTGGGTGCGGGAAACACCATATATTTT
CASSLFLGAGNTIYF
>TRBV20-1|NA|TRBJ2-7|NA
TGCAGTGCCCAGACGGGACAAACCTACGAGCAGTACTTC
CSAQTGQTYEQYF
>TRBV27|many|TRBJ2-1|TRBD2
TGTGCCAGCCTAGGACTAGGAGACAATGAGCAGTTCTTC
CASLGLGDNEQFF
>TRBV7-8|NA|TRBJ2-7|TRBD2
TGTGCCAGCAGCTTAACCGTGACTAGCTGGAACGAGCAGTACTTC
CASSLTVTSWNEQYF
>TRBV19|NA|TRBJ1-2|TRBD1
TGTGCCAGTAGTGGACCGGCGGGACAGGGAGCGAACTATGGCTACACCTTC
CASSGPAGQGANYGYTF
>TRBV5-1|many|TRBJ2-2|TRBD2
TGCGCCAGCAGCTTGGTACTAGCGGCTACCGGGGAGCTGTTTTTT
CASSLVLAATGELFF
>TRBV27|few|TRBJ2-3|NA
TGTGCCAGCAGTATCAGACTGGCCGCACATACGCAGTATTTT
CASSIRLAAHTQYF
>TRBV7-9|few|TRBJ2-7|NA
TGTGCCAGCAGCTTCTTAAACCCCGAGGCTCGGCTGTACTTC
CASSFLNPEARLYF